This is a list of T cell receptor beta chains from one sample in a study of T cell changes during pregnancy in multiple sclerosis. The table came from immunoSEQ multiplex PCR; TCRdb's copy has only in-frame clones and leaves some out. The sample lists some 97,000 clones, about 92% occurring once. Source: peripheral blood, taken in the second trimester of pregnancy. The receptors stem from a female donor with multiple sclerosis, enrolled in a pregnancy study. CDR3s include the opening cysteine and the closing phenylalanine or tryptophan. A D gene is named only where the DNA matches it firmly. Clone size, where shown, is once, few, many, or a class for clones that have expanded.

j_call v_call clone_size d_call cdr3_nt cdr3_aa
TRBJ2-1 TRBV28 - - TGTGCCAGCAGACCTAGTATCTACAATGAGCAGTTCTTC CASRPSIYNEQFF
TRBJ1-3 TRBV13 many - TGTGCCAGCAGCTTAGGCCTAGGTCCACTGATCTCTGGAAACACCATATATTTT CASSLGLGPLISGNTIYF
TRBJ2-1 TRBV6-6 - - TGTGCCAGCAGTTTGGACAGCCGCTCCTACAATGAGCAGTTCTTC CASSLDSRSYNEQFF
TRBJ2-1 TRBV7-8 - TRBD2 TGTGCCAGCAGTTTAGTCCTCCCGGGACTACCTTGGAATGAGCAGTTCTTC CASSLVLPGLPWNEQFF
TRBJ2-5 TRBV19 - - TGTGCCAGTACCCAGGGAGGCGCCCGAGAGACCCAGTACTTC CASTQGGARETQYF
TRBJ1-1 TRBV30 - - TGTGCCTGGAGCACCGCGTTGGTGAACACTGAAGCTTTCTTT CAWSTALVNTEAFF
TRBJ2-1 TRBV11-2 - TRBD1 TGTGCCAGCAACCGGGACAGATCCTACAATGAGCAGTTCTTC CASNRDRSYNEQFF
TRBJ1-1 TRBV9 few - TGTGCCAGCAGTTTACAGGAGAACACTGAAGCTTTCTTT CASSLQENTEAFF
TRBJ2-1 TRBV7-8 - - TGTGCCAGCCGGGGGGCGGTCCTCAATGAGCAGTTCTTC CASRGAVLNEQFF
TRBJ2-1 TRBV5-1 - - TGCGCCAGCAGCTTGGCGGCGGGGCCCCCCTACAATGAGCAGTTCTTC CASSLAAGPPYNEQFF
TRBJ1-5 TRBV6-1 - - TGTGCCAGCAGTGAAGCATCGAGTCAGCCCCAGCATTTT CASSEASSQPQHF
TRBJ2-2 TRBV7-8 - TRBD2 TGTGCCAGCAGCTTAAGTAGCGGGAGCACCGGGGAGCTGTTTTTT CASSLSSGSTGELFF
TRBJ2-1 TRBV11-2 - TRBD2 TGTGCCAGCAGCTTAGCGCGGGGGGCTCCAGCTAGTGAGCAGTTCTTC CASSLARGAPASEQFF
TRBJ2-7 TRBV5-6 - TRBD2 TGTGCCAGCAGCTTAGGTGCTAGCGGGGACGAGCAGTACTTC CASSLGASGDEQYF
TRBJ2-6 TRBV19 - - TGTGCCAGTAGTGATGGGAGATATGGGGCCAACGTCCTGACTTTC CASSDGRYGANVLTF
TRBJ1-1 TRBV11-2 - - TGTGCCAGCAGCTTAGTCCCCACGTGGGGGCTTTCTGAAGCTTTCTTT CASSLVPTWGLSEAFF
TRBJ2-7 TRBV9 - - TGTGCCAGCAGCGTAGCTCCGGGACTTCGTGAGCAGTACTTC CASSVAPGLREQYF
TRBJ2-2 TRBV2 - - TGTGCCAGCATCGGGGAGCGAGGGACCGGGGAGCTGTTTTTT CASIGERGTGELFF
TRBJ2-2 TRBV5-1 - TRBD1 TGCGCCAGCAGCGGACTACAGGGGGCCGGGGAGCTGTTTTTT CASSGLQGAGELFF
TRBJ1-4 TRBV19 - - TGTGCCAGTAGTGGCCGGGAGGGCGAAAAACTGTTTTTT CASSGREGEKLFF
TRBJ1-1 TRBV2 few - TGTGCCAGCAGTGAAATAGCGATAACTTTCTTT CASSEIAITFF
TRBJ1-1 TRBV2 few - TGTGCCAGCAGGGGAGAACAGAACACTGAAGCTTTCTTT CASRGEQNTEAFF